These 18 T cell receptor beta chains were all obtained from the same sample, sequenced in a study of shared clonotypes between healthy human individuals. Profiled with immunoSEQ multiplex PCR; TCRdb holds only in-frame clones, not every one. The table has 2 million or so clones, roughly 95% seen once. Material for sequencing was naive CD4+ T cells sorted from blood. Subset in this sample: CD45RA+ positively selected. The source is a man younger than 35 in good health.

The chain recombines TRBV18 with TRBJ2-7, with D perhaps matching TRBD1 (5 bases). From germline, CDR1 is KGHSH and CDR2 LQKENI. Trimming stripped 5 bases from V and 5 bases from J, with 22 bases between. The CDR3 spans 16 residues. The CDR3 reads CASSTNLQVGRDEQYF. The CDR3 DNA is TGTGCCAGCTCAACCAACCTTCAGGTGGGCAGGGACGAGCAGTACTTC. The full variable domain, completed using reference TRBV18 and TRBJ2-7, is NAGVMQNPRHLVRRRGQEARLRCSPMKGHSHVYWYRQLPEEGLKFMVYLQKENIIDESGMPKERFSAEFPKEGPSILRIQQVVRGDSAAYFCASSTNLQVGRDEQYFGPGTRLTVT.

V usage is TRBV4-1 and J usage is TRBJ2-1; TRBD2 agrees at 11 bases. With 4 bases clipped from V and 4 bases from J, the junction kept 9 bases outside the gene matches. The CDR3 is 17 amino acids. Per germline, CDR1 MGHRA and CDR2 YSYEKL. The CDR3 reads CASSPLSGGDKYNEQFF. CDR3 DNA sequence: TGCGCCAGCAGCCCTCTTAGCGGGGGGGATAAATACAATGAGCAGTTCTTC.

V usage is TRBV5-6 and J usage is TRBJ1-2, with D uncertain. The CDR3 is made up of 15 amino acids. CDR1 is SGHDT and CDR2 is YYEEEE in the germline V gene. The V and J ends lost 0 bases and 1 base respectively, with 10 bases between them. CDR3 in amino acids: CASSLGGGLNYGYTF. Here the CDR3 DNA reads TGTGCCAGCAGCTTGGGAGGAGGACTTAACTATGGCTACACCTTC.

The V and J genes are TRBV10-1 and TRBJ2-7, with a tentative D call TRBD1 (6 bases). The CDR3 has 15 amino acids. Germline CDR1 WNHNN, CDR2 SYGVQD (reference sequence). V lost 3 bases, J lost 0 bases, and 12 bases lay in between. CDR3 loop: CASSDTGTSSYEQYF. The CDR3 bases are TGCGCCAGCAGTGATACAGGGACGAGCTCCTACGAGCAGTACTTC.

CDR3 bases: TGTGCCAGCAGCATGGGACTAGCGGGAGTAATAGATACGCAGTATTTT. Translation: CASSMGLAGVIDTQYF. The gene calls are TRBV7-9 and TRBJ2-3; the match to TRBD2 covers 14 bases. The CDR3 consists of 16 residues. After removal of 5 bases from V and 5 bases from J, the junction contained 6 bases not matched to a gene. The germline V gene has CDR1 SEHNR and CDR2 FQNEAQ (reference sequence).

This chain connects TRBV6-5 to TRBJ2-7; TRBD2 is a possible D gene (6 bases). The germline CDR1 and CDR2 sequences are MNHEY and SVGAGI. V gave up 6 bases and J gave up 6 bases, with 15 bases separating them. The CDR3 extends over 13 amino acids. Here the CDR3 DNA reads TGTGCCAGCAGACGGGACTTCGCTGGCGAGCAGTACTTC. Its protein product is CASRRDFAGEQYF.

In this sample, this clone turned up a few times. The gene calls are TRBV5-6 and TRBJ2-7; weak D call: TRBD2 (5 bases). Germline CDR1 and CDR2: SGHDT and YYEEEE. The CDR3 covers 12 residues. V lost 1 base, J lost 10 bases, and 12 bases lay in between. CDR3 region: CASSLTGKVQYF. The CDR3 DNA reads as TGTGCCAGCAGCTTGACCGGGAAGGTACAGTACTTC.

This sequence joins TRBV2 and TRBJ2-1, with D unclear. CDR3 length: 14 residues. V lost 3 bases and J 6 bases, leaving 12 bases between the germline ends. Germline CDR1 and CDR2: SNHLY and FYNNEI. CDR3 bases: TGTGCCAGCAGTGATGGCAATTACCGCAATGAGCAGTTCTTC. It codes for CASSDGNYRNEQFF.

The rearrangement links TRBV6-4 to TRBJ1-5; D ambiguous. Trimming removed 3 bases from V and 4 bases from J, with 7 bases in between. In germline, CDR1 is MRHNA, CDR2 SNTAGT. The CDR3 has 13 residues. The DNA of the CDR3 is TGTGCCAGCAGTGAGGAGGAAAATCAGCCCCAGCATTTT. Translation gives CASSEEENQPQHF.

In this sample, this clone turned up once. V gene TRBV6-6 combines with J gene TRBJ2-6; D not certain. Germline loops: CDR1 MNHNY, CDR2 SVGAGI (reference sequence). Trimming took off 11 bases at V and 2 bases at J, with 16 bases between the two ends. The CDR3 sequence is 15 residues long. The DNA for the CDR3 is TGTGCCTCCCACGGGCGTTCGGCTGGGGCCAACGTCCTGACTTTC. Amino acid sequence: CASHGRSAGANVLTF.

As regards this clone: The same CDR3 is also encoded by other DNA sequences in this sample. The chain has TRBV11-3 and TRBJ2-3; D not certain. The CDR3 is made up of 14 amino acids. The germline CDR1 and CDR2 sequences are SGHNT and YENEEA. V lost 3 bases, J lost 6 bases, and 13 bases lay in between. The CDR3 loop reads CASSLGRASDTQYF. The CDR3 DNA is TGTGCCAGCAGCTTGGGTAGGGCATCGGATACGCAGTATTTT.

The rearrangement uses TRBV5-8 and TRBJ1-1; 9 positions agree with TRBD1. In germline, CDR1 is SGHTS, CDR2 YDEGEE. CDR3 length: 15 residues. V lost 0 bases and J lost 4; bases outside the gene matches: 4. This CDR3 reads CASSLVDRGATEAFF. The CDR3 nucleotides read TGTGCCAGCAGCTTGGTGGACAGGGGTGCCACTGAAGCTTTCTTT.

The chain carries TRBV6-5 and TRBJ1-3; 9 nucleotides agree with TRBD1. Germline trimming cut 6 bases from V and 3 bases from J; bases unmatched to any gene: 6. The CDR3 extends over 15 amino acids. Germline V gene sequence: CDR1 MNHEY, CDR2 SVGAGI. CDR3 residues: CASREQGANGNTIYF. The CDR3 nucleotides read TGTGCCAGCAGGGAACAGGGGGCTAATGGAAACACCATATATTTT.

The table lists this clone with a count of one. The DNA for the CDR3 is TGTGCCAGCAGCCGAAGCGGGGGGGCCTTAAATGAGCAGTTCTTC. This gives the protein CASSRSGGALNEQFF. The chain has TRBV11-3 and TRBJ2-1; 10 positions agree with TRBD2. CDR3 length: 15 amino acids. Germline assignment: CDR1 SGHNT and CDR2 YENEEA. J gave up 7 bases and V 5 bases, and 8 bases lay outside the gene matches.

J is TRBJ1-6 and V is TRBV5-3, with no clear D. Being an ORF, TRBV5-3 has a function that is uncertain. V was cut by 1 base and J by 9 bases, with 14 bases left in between. The CDR3 spans 15 residues. In nucleotides, the CDR3 is TGTGCCAGAAGCTTGCCAGGAGAGGATGTTTCACCCCTCCACTTT. It is translated as CARSLPGEDVSPLHF.

With regard to this clone: The sample holds other DNA sequences that translate to the same CDR3. The rearrangement joins TRBV2 to TRBJ2-1; the D call may be TRBD1 or TRBD2 (6 bases each). The CDR3 consists of 14 residues. V shed 4 bases and J shed 2 bases, with 9 bases lying between them. The germline CDR1 and CDR2 sequences are SNHLY and FYNNEI. The DNA for the CDR3 is TGTGCCAGCAGTGGCGGGACAACCTACAATGAGCAGTTCTTC. This encodes CASSGGTTYNEQFF. Drawing the rest from reference TRBV2 and TRBJ2-1, the complete variable domain is EPEVTQTPSHQVTQMGQEVILRCVPISNHLYFYWYRQILGQKVEFLVSFYNNEISEKSEIFDDQFSVERPDGSNFTLKIRSTKLEDSAMYFCASSGGTTYNEQFFGPGTRLTVL.

The chain joins TRBV28 to TRBJ2-7; D might be TRBD1 (6 bases). Trimming shortened V by 8 bases and J by 3 bases, and 14 bases separated the two germline ends. CDR3 length: 13 residues. Germline-derived CDR1 and CDR2 are MDHEN and SYDVKM. Here the CDR3 reads CASQQGSNYEQYF. The CDR3 DNA reads TGTGCCAGCCAACAGGGCTCGAACTACGAGCAGTACTTC.

The chain employs TRBV2 and TRBJ2-3; 7 positions match TRBD1. Germline trimming cut 10 bases from V and 4 bases from J; bases unmatched to any gene: 11. CDR3 size: 14 residues. The germline CDR1 and CDR2 sequences are SNHLY and FYNNEI. The CDR3 DNA reads as TGTGCCACCAGGGAAGGGGGCGGCCCAGATACGCAGTATTTT. It codes for CATREGGGPDTQYF.